The 5 T cell receptor beta chains reported below all come from one sample, sequenced in a study of T cells in Graves' hyperthyroidism and ophthalmopathy. TCR beta CDR3 region amplification was performed from RNA transcripts. TCR CDR3 regions were first amplified by RT-PCR with HTBI primers. TCRdb re-analysed the multiplex PCR reads in MiXCR, keeping a single row per CDR3 protein. The sample has 250,000 to 300,000 distinct CDR3 sequences, about 17% seen once. The sample taken for sequencing was blood. The receptors were sampled from an older woman with Graves' ophthalmopathy.

This rearrangement joins TRBV15 to TRBJ1-1; D is ambiguous. Trimming shortened V by 0 bases and J by 0 bases, and 17 bases separated the two germline ends. The CDR3 has 18 residues. Germline CDR1 reads LNHNV; CDR2 reads YYDKDF (reference sequence). CDR3 protein: CATSRDKFLFGVNTEAFF. Written as DNA, the CDR3 is TGTGCCACCAGCAGAGATAAGTTTTTGTTTGGTGTGAACACTGAAGCTTTCTTT.

This clonotype was seen at least ten times. V usage is TRBV5-1 and J usage is TRBJ2-4, with TRBD2 as a possible D gene (5 bases). Trimming cost V 4 bases and J 6 bases, with 14 bases left between them. CDR3 length equals 14 residues. In germline, CDR1 is SGHRS, CDR2 YFSETQ. The CDR3 nucleotides read TGCGCCAGCAGCCCGGACCCGGGGTCAAACATTCAGTACTTC. This translates into CASSPDPGSNIQYF.

This clonotype has a count of ten or more. The chain has TRBV20-1 and TRBJ1-1; perhaps TRBD1 as D (6 bases). Trimming took 1 base from V and 2 from J, leaving 11 bases between them. In germline, CDR1 is DFQATT, CDR2 SNEGSKA (reference sequence). This CDR3 region has 14 residues. The CDR3: CSARAGRGNTEAFF. The CDR3 DNA is TGCAGTGCTAGAGCGGGCAGGGGTAACACTGAAGCTTTCTTT.

This clonotype was picked up many times. The chain couples TRBV2 to TRBJ1-5, with a weak D call TRBD1 (5 bases). This CDR3 region has 17 residues. Trimming shortened V by 6 bases and J by 0 bases, and 18 bases separated the two germline ends. Germline CDR1 is SNHLY and CDR2 is FYNNEI. The CDR3 region is CASRRDSWEDSNQPQHF. CDR3 bases: TGTGCCAGCAGGCGGGACTCTTGGGAAGATAGCAATCAGCCCCAGCATTTT.

The V gene is TRBV7-9, the J gene TRBJ1-6; the D is unclear. This CDR3 is built from 13 residues. Trimming pared 1 base from V and 9 bases from J, leaving 7 bases between. Germline CDR1 reads SEHNR; CDR2 reads FQNEAQ (reference sequence). In DNA form, the CDR3 reads TGTGCCAGCAGCTTAGTTTCCGGTTCACCCCTCCACTTT. Residues: CASSLVSGSPLHF.